One and the same sample provided the 20 T cell receptor beta chains below, sequenced in a study of memory CD4+ T cells and cytomegalovirus serostatus. Single viable CD3+CD4+CD8-CD45RO+ cells were sorted as the memory CD4+ T cells. Only in-frame clones appear in the TCRdb table, and some are missing; sequencing was by immunoSEQ multiplex PCR. The data show roughly 39,000 clones, with roughly 78% seen just once and about 0.8% held by the top ten. The sequenced sample consisted of memory CD4+ T cells from blood. The receptor source for this set is an adult in good health and CMV-seronegative.

This clone was seen a few times. The rearrangement uses TRBV2 and TRBJ1-6; a possible D gene is TRBD1 (5 bases). The V gene's germline CDR1 is SNHLY and CDR2 FYNNEI. The CDR3 consists of 14 residues. Trimming took off 4 bases at V and 2 bases at J, with 6 bases between the two ends. CDR3 amino acids: CASSGGTYNSPLHF. CDR3 sequence (DNA): TGTGCCAGCAGTGGGGGGACCTATAATTCACCCCTCCACTTT.

CDR3 in DNA: TGTGCCAGCAGTGCACAGGGGGCGCAGGGAAACATTCAGTACTTC. Protein sequence: CASSAQGAQGNIQYF. This chain links TRBV2 with TRBJ2-4, with 9 bases identical to TRBD1. The germline V gene has CDR1 SNHLY and CDR2 FYNNEI. The J segment lost 6 bases and the V segment lost 4 bases, leaving 7 bases of the junction unmatched. This CDR3 comprises 15 residues.

The chain recombines TRBV7-3 with TRBJ2-3; TRBD1 matches 7 bases. CDR3 length: 14 amino acids. Trimming cost V 6 bases and J 2 bases; bases outside gene matches: 5. Germline CDR1 SGHTA, CDR2 FQGTGA. The CDR3 DNA follows: TGTGCCAGCAGTCAGACAGGGATCACAGATACGCAGTATTTT. This codes for CASSQTGITDTQYF.

The CDR3 is CASSLLADPTDTQYF. The DNA for the CDR3 is TGTGCCAGCAGTTTACTAGCGGACCCCACAGATACGCAGTATTTT. The V gene is TRBV6-4, the J gene TRBJ2-3; 8 nucleotides agree with TRBD2. V shed 5 bases and J 2 bases; nucleotides not matched to a gene: 6. This CDR3 spans 15 amino acids. Per the germline V gene, CDR1 is MRHNA and CDR2 is SNTAGT.

The chain has TRBV27 and TRBJ2-7; TRBD1 aligns across 7 bases. The CDR3 spans 16 residues. The V gene end was trimmed by 3 bases and the J gene end by 2 bases; junction bases not matched to a gene: 10. In germline, CDR1 is MNHEY, CDR2 SMNVEV (reference sequence). The CDR3 DNA sequence: TGTGCCAGCAGTTTTATTAAGGAGACAGGGACCTACGAGCAGTACTTC. This gives the protein CASSFIKETGTYEQYF.

The chain is built from TRBV5-4 and TRBJ2-7; D call uncertain. From germline, CDR1 is SGHNT and CDR2 YYREEE (reference sequence). This CDR3 region has 16 residues. The germline V and J ends were trimmed by 1 base and 7 bases, with 21 bases remaining between them. CDR3 loop: CASSLKDAGLLREQYF. The CDR3 nucleotides are TGTGCCAGCAGCTTGAAGGACGCAGGCCTTTTGAGGGAGCAGTACTTC.

The rearrangement joins TRBV2 to TRBJ1-3; D possibly corresponds to TRBD1 (5 bases). V was shortened by 4 bases and J by 4 bases, with 8 bases between the two germline ends. Germline CDR1 reads SNHLY; CDR2 reads FYNNEI. The CDR3 sequence is 13 residues long. CDR3 nucleotide sequence: TGTGCCAGCAGTGCAGGGTACGGAAACACCATATATTTT. Translating gives CASSAGYGNTIYF.

This clone was observed a handful of times. This rearrangement joins TRBV5-4 to TRBJ2-5; TRBD1 aligns across 9 bases. Germline V gives CDR1 SGHNT, CDR2 YYREEE (reference sequence). The CDR3 runs 15 residues. Unmatched junction bases numbered 9, after V lost 4 bases and J lost 5 bases. CDR3 residues: CASSELDRGSETQYF. CDR3 nucleotide sequence: TGTGCCAGCAGCGAACTCGACAGGGGGAGCGAGACCCAGTACTTC.

This chain connects TRBV19 to TRBJ2-5; D gene unclear. The V gene lost 1 base and the J gene lost 0 bases, with 6 bases spanning the gap. The CDR3 covers 14 residues. Germline CDR1 is LNHDA and CDR2 is SQIVND (reference sequence). CDR3 in DNA: TGTGCCAGTAGTATAGGGGGTAACCAAGAGACCCAGTACTTC. This gives the protein CASSIGGNQETQYF. Combining the CDR3 with reference TRBV19 and TRBJ2-5 gives the whole variable domain DGGITQSPKYLFRKEGQNVTLSCEQNLNHDAMYWYRQDPGQGLRLIYYSQIVNDFQKGDIAEGYSVSREKKESFPLTVTSAQKNPTAFYLCASSIGGNQETQYFGPGTRLLVL.

A few counts support this clone. This chain connects TRBV11-2 to TRBJ1-2; no firm D call. Germline V gene data show CDR1 as SGHAT and CDR2 as FQNNGV. V shed 5 bases and J shed 4 bases, with 14 bases lying between them. This CDR3 is 14 amino acids long. The CDR3 nucleotides read TGTGCCAGCAGCCCGGACCTTCTCGCCTATGGCTACACCTTC. Protein sequence: CASSPDLLAYGYTF.

The rearrangement joins TRBV11-1 to TRBJ1-1, with D maybe TRBD1 (6 bases). CDR3 size: 14 residues. V was clipped by 3 bases and J by 1 base, with 9 bases between them. Germline lookup yields CDR1 SGHAT and CDR2 FQDESV (reference sequence). The CDR3 region has the DNA TGTGCCAGCAGCTTCACGACAGGGAACACTGAAGCTTTCTTT. Its protein product is CASSFTTGNTEAFF.

The chain recombines TRBV2 with TRBJ1-1; D perhaps matches TRBD1 (6 bases). The V gene's germline CDR1 is SNHLY and CDR2 FYNNEI. The CDR3 extends over 14 amino acids. Trimming took off 8 bases at V and 3 bases at J, with 16 bases between the two ends. The CDR3 loop reads CASSTERGYTEAFF. The CDR3 bases are TGTGCCAGCTCAACCGAGAGGGGGTACACTGAAGCTTTCTTT. Variable domain in full (rest from reference TRBV2 and TRBJ1-1): EPEVTQTPSHQVTQMGQEVILRCVPISNHLYFYWYRQILGQKVEFLVSFYNNEISEKSEIFDDQFSVERPDGSNFTLKIRSTKLEDSAMYFCASSTERGYTEAFFGQGTRLTVV.

This chain connects TRBV29-1 to TRBJ1-2; D call uncertain. V lost 4 bases and J 8 bases, leaving 2 bases between the germline ends. The length of the CDR3 is 8 residues. The germline gives CDR1 SQVTM, CDR2 ANQGSEA. The CDR3: CSVGGYTF. CDR3 DNA sequence: TGCAGCGTTGGGGGCTACACCTTC.

To note about this clone: The sample carries other DNA sequences with the same CDR3. V gene TRBV5-6 combines with J gene TRBJ1-1, with D unresolved. Germline CDR1 is SGHDT and CDR2 is YYEEEE. The CDR3 is made up of 17 amino acids. V was cut by 4 bases and J by 8 bases, with 27 bases left in between. CDR3 DNA sequence: TGTGCCAGCAGCGACCTAACGGGGTTTGAGGCCTCGAGGGAAGCTTTCTTT. This sequence encodes CASSDLTGFEASREAFF.

This clone occurred a few times. In DNA form, the CDR3 reads TGTGCCAGCAGCCCCAGGGACAATGAGCAGTTCTTC. Its protein is CASSPRDNEQFF. The chain links TRBV7-2 to TRBJ2-1; TRBD1 might be the D (5 bases). With 5 bases removed from V and 5 bases from J, the gap between germline ends came to 7 bases. The V gene's germline CDR1 is SGHTA and CDR2 FQGNSA. This CDR3 region has 12 residues.

The V and J genes are TRBV7-8 and TRBJ1-1; D is perhaps TRBD1 (5 bases). The CDR3 has 15 amino acids. Germline V CDR1 and CDR2: SGHVS, FQNEAQ. The V gene lost 1 base and the J gene lost 7 bases, with 16 bases spanning the gap. The DNA for the CDR3 is TGTGCCAGCAGCTTAGTCAATGTCGGCCAGGGTGAAGCTTTCTTT. This sequence encodes CASSLVNVGQGEAFF.

This chain uses TRBV7-9 with TRBJ2-7; D gene unclear. The CDR3 has 13 amino acids. Trimming took off 3 bases at V and 3 bases at J, with 9 bases between the two ends. Germline V CDR1 and CDR2: SEHNR, FQNEAQ (reference sequence). DNA for the CDR3: TGTGCCAGCAGCTTGGGGAACTACTACGAGCAGTACTTC. Translated, it gives CASSLGNYYEQYF. Full variable domain (missing parts from reference TRBV7-9 and TRBJ2-7): DTGVSQNPRHKITKRGQNVTFRCDPISEHNRLYWYRQTLGQGPEFLTYFQNEAQLEKSRLLSDRFSAERPKGSFSTLEIQRTEQGDSAMYLCASSLGNYYEQYFGPGTRLTVT.

The chain links TRBV6-6 to TRBJ2-2; the match to TRBD1 covers 7 bases. Germline assignment: CDR1 MNHNY and CDR2 SVGAGI (reference sequence). The V and J ends lost 0 bases and 7 bases, in that order; junction bases with no gene match: 2. CDR3 size: 14 residues. The CDR3 spells CASSYSRDSGELFF. The CDR3 nucleotides are TGTGCCAGCAGTTACTCACGGGACAGCGGGGAGCTGTTTTTT.

The J gene is TRBJ2-5, the V gene TRBV7-3; D assignment may be TRBD1 or TRBD2 (5 bases each). This CDR3 comprises 15 residues. V was clipped by 2 bases and J by 2 bases, with 12 bases between them. Germline CDR1 and CDR2: SGHTA and FQGTGA. The CDR3 here is CASSLRGATQETQYF. The CDR3 coding sequence is TGTGCCAGCAGCTTACGAGGGGCTACTCAAGAGACCCAGTACTTC.

This clone has just one count. This chain joins TRBV25-1 and TRBJ1-2, with D uncertain. The length of the CDR3 is 12 residues. Germline V gives CDR1 MGHDK, CDR2 SYGVNS. The V and J ends lost 2 bases and 7 bases respectively, with 8 bases between them. In DNA form, the CDR3 reads TGTGCCAGCAGTGAAATTGCTAGTGGCTACACCTTC. This translates into CASSEIASGYTF.